This T cell receptor (beta chain) was sequenced in a study of blood T cells in healthy people across ages. Overall study results and limits: Relative to aged donors, long-lived donors carried more naive CD4+ cells and displayed higher diversity. The recorded TCR beta diversity per million T cells decreased in a roughly linear manner with age. Possibly confounding the expanded clonotype changes was the fact that donor CMV status was unknown.

Germline CDR1 reads MDHEN; CDR2 reads SYDVKM. The J segment lost 0 bases and the V segment lost 5 bases, leaving 7 bases of the junction unmatched. CDR3 length: 16 residues. A remark on this clonotype: Its antigen is not known.

Then a second PCR, running roughly 7 to 12 cycles, was carried out with a sample-barcoded 5' primer and a J-beta primer mix. Each CDR3 protein gets one entry after TCRdb re-called the 5' RACE reads with MiXCR. The table includes about 1,500,000 distinct CDR3 sequences, roughly 40% detected once. Each donor gave ten milliliters of peripheral blood. Sample: blood. This receptor was taken from a woman younger than 35 in good health. The V and J genes are TRBV28 and TRBJ2-7, with TRBD1 matching over 10 bases. CDR3 nucleotides: TGTGCCAGCAGTGAGACAGGGGGCTTGTTCTCCTACGAGCAGTACTTC. It encodes CASSETGGLFSYEQYF.